The 12 T cell receptor beta chains below all came from one sample that was sequenced in a study of post-analysis software for immune sequencing data. General study findings and limits: Four to six TRBV segments (TRBV5-6, TRBV5-1 and TRBV20-1 among them) occurred more frequently in patients than in controls.

Built from TCR beta cDNA, the libraries had unique molecular identifiers in them. In TCRdb, the PCR reads were re-called with MiXCR into one record per CDR3 protein. The table includes about 820,000 distinct CDR3 sequences, roughly 58% detected once. The antigens these receptors bind are not known. Sequencing was performed on blood. The receptors stem from a girl between 5 and 17 years old with multiple sclerosis.

The rearrangement joins TRBV29-1 to TRBJ1-2; weak D call: TRBD1 (5 bases). V lost 3 bases to trimming and J lost 3 bases, with 11 bases between them. Germline-derived CDR1 and CDR2 are SQVTM and ANQGSEA. The CDR3 sequence is 13 residues long. DNA for the CDR3: TGCAGCGTTGATCTACGGGGGGACTATGGCTACACCTTC. It codes for CSVDLRGDYGYTF.

The chain joins TRBV10-3 to TRBJ1-2; the match to TRBD1 covers 12 bases. The CDR3 has 13 amino acids. Germline V gene data show CDR1 as ENHRY and CDR2 as SYGVKD. After removal of 7 bases from V and 5 bases from J, the junction contained 2 bases not matched to a gene. CDR3 in DNA: TGTGCCATCAAGGGACAGGGGGCGTATGGCTACACCTTC. It specifies CAIKGQGAYGYTF.

The chain links TRBV6-6 to TRBJ2-5, with D perhaps TRBD1 (6 bases). The CDR3 is 14 amino acids. Germline-derived CDR1 and CDR2 are MNHNY and SVGAGI (reference sequence). V was trimmed by 2 bases and J by 4 bases, leaving 11 bases between them. CDR3 nucleotides: TGTGCCAGCAGTTACAACACAGGGCCAGAGACCCAGTACTTC. Amino acid sequence: CASSYNTGPETQYF.

This chain joins TRBV7-6 and TRBJ1-1; D is ambiguous. Trimming took off 2 bases at V and 11 bases at J, with 15 bases between the two ends. This CDR3 region has 13 residues. CDR1 is SGHVS, CDR2 FNYEAQ, per germline. CDR3 amino acids: CASSLLNEGGAFF. The DNA of the CDR3 is TGTGCCAGCAGCTTATTAAATGAGGGAGGTGCTTTCTTT.

The chain links TRBV20-1 to TRBJ2-1; D unresolved. The ends were cut back, 4 bases at V and 4 bases at J, with 11 bases in the middle. The CDR3 runs to 13 residues. From germline, CDR1 is DFQATT and CDR2 SNEGSKA (reference sequence). The CDR3 nucleotides read TGCAGTGCTATCCTAGGACCTTACAATGAGCAGTTCTTC. Translating it yields CSAILGPYNEQFF.

This chain uses TRBV12-5 with TRBJ2-4, with D perhaps being TRBD1 or TRBD2 (5 bases each). The J call may be wrong; the DNA end is better matched by TRBJ2-5. The CDR3 is 14 residues long. Germline-derived CDR1 and CDR2 are LGHNT and FRNRAP. The CDR3 loop is CASGHGNWGETQYF. The CDR3 DNA follows: TGTGCTAGTGGCCACGGAAATTGGGGGGAGACCCAGTACTTC.

In this sample, this clonotype turned up a few times. The V and J genes are TRBV20-1 and TRBJ2-1, with D perhaps TRBD1 (6 bases). Trimming cost V 7 bases and J 3 bases, with 13 bases left between them. Looked up from germline, CDR1 is DFQATT and CDR2 is SNEGSKA (reference sequence). The CDR3 has 13 residues. The CDR3 region has the DNA TGCAGTGTCAAGACAGGAATCTACAATGAGCAGTTCTTC. Translation gives CSVKTGIYNEQFF.

DNA of the CDR3: TGTGCCAGCAGTTTCGAGACAGGGAGGGCCGGGGAGCTGTTTTTT. Translated, it gives CASSFETGRAGELFF. The chain uses TRBV27 and TRBJ2-2; the D call may be TRBD1 or TRBD2 (7 bases each). This CDR3 has 15 residues. Germline V gene lookup returns CDR1 MNHEY and CDR2 SMNVEV (reference sequence). V lost 3 bases and J 6 bases, leaving 14 bases between the germline ends.

The V call is TRBV12-3 or TRBV12-4, the J call TRBJ1-2; the D gene is possibly TRBD1 (6 bases). V dropped 4 bases and J dropped 4 bases, with 10 bases sitting between them. The CDR3 runs 13 residues. The CDR3 is CASSYAGAYGYTF. CDR3 sequence (DNA): TGTGCCAGCAGTTATGCAGGGGCCTATGGCTACACCTTC.

This chain links TRBV15 with TRBJ2-7, with a tentative D call TRBD1 (7 bases). V was cut by 1 base and J by 3 bases, with 10 bases left in between. This CDR3 is 14 amino acids long. CDR1 is LNHNV and CDR2 is YYDKDF in the germline V gene (reference sequence). In DNA form, the CDR3 reads TGTGCCACCAGCAGAGGCAGGGGGGTCTACGAGCAGTACTTC. This translates into CATSRGRGVYEQYF.

The chain recombines TRBV4-1 with TRBJ1-2; 8 bases map to TRBD1. CDR3 length: 13 residues. With V trimmed by 2 bases and J by 6 bases, 2 bases remained unmatched. The V gene's germline CDR1 is MGHRA and CDR2 YSYEKL. This CDR3 reads CASSQPGGDGYTF. The DNA of the CDR3 is TGCGCCAGCAGCCAACCAGGGGGCGATGGCTACACCTTC.

The rearrangement uses TRBV27 and TRBJ1-1; D may be TRBD1 (6 bases). The CDR3 length is 14 residues. The germline V gene encodes CDR1 MNHEY and CDR2 SMNVEV (reference sequence). Between the trimmed V and J ends, which lost 2 bases and 4 bases, there was a span of 11 bases. CDR3 in amino acids: CASSLNRVVTEAFF. CDR3 sequence (DNA): TGTGCCAGCAGTTTAAACAGGGTGGTCACTGAAGCTTTCTTT.